The subject of this entry is one T cell receptor beta chain. As yet, its antigen is unknown. Participating donors were healthy, HIV-negative adults free of recent acute infections or vaccinations. Using immunoSEQ multiplex PCR, the repertoire was profiled, and TCRdb retains in-frame clones only, with some absent. The table lists approximately 1,000,000 clones, around 82% of them singletons. The sample originates from a study of shared clonotypes between healthy human individuals. The study's findings and limits: Sampling included only blood; tissue repertoires likely differ.

Sequencing was performed on memory CD4+ T cells from PBMCs. Subset in this sample: CD45RA-negative fraction. The sequence was collected from a man younger than 30 in good health. Some clones in this sample may be carry-over from other donors' samples.

The CDR3 bases are TGTGCCAGCAGTTTTCGCATGACCAGGTACACTGAAGCTTTCTTT. This encodes CASSFRMTRYTEAFF. The V and J genes are TRBV5-6 and TRBJ1-1; unclear D gene. The CDR3 totals 15 residues. Germline V gives CDR1 SGHDT, CDR2 YYEEEE. With 5 bases removed from V and 3 bases from J, the gap between germline ends came to 17 bases.